The present entry profiles one T cell receptor (beta chain) with its context. This specimen belongs to a study of blood T cell repertoires in COVID-19. Across the whole study: Collection of acute and convalescent COVID-19 samples took place in the United States, Italy and Spain. PBMCs, B-cell-depleted T cells, or T cells provided the cDNA or gDNA that made up the material.

As handled by the study authors: Nucleated cell counts were estimated from reference gene primer amplification. Data came from immunoSEQ multiplex PCR; TCRdb stores just in-frame clones and leaves some out. The D gene and trimming were derived from the DNA, and the V and J assignments and clone size from that table. Of under 85,000 clones in the sample, 75% to 90% were seen once. Sequencing was carried out using peripheral blood. The clonotype was recovered from a human donor in a cohort sampled during active COVID-19.

CDR3 sequence: CASSLGLKSNQPQHF. DNA of the CDR3: TGTGCCAGCAGCCTGGGACTGAAAAGCAATCAGCCCCAGCATTTT. The chain combines TRBV5-8 with TRBJ1-5, with a possible D match to TRBD1 (5 bases). The V end was cut by 4 bases, the J end by 1 base, with 12 bases between. The germline CDR1 and CDR2 sequences are SGHTS and YDEGEE. This CDR3 has 15 residues. The full variable domain, its missing parts supplied by reference TRBV5-8 and TRBJ1-5, is EAGVTQSPTHLIKTRGQQATLRCSPISGHTSVYWYQQALGLGLQFLLWYDEGEERNRGNFPPRFSGRQFPNYSSELNVNALELEDSALYLCASSLGLKSNQPQHFGDGTRLSIL.